One sample yielded the 8 T cell receptor beta chains listed below, sequenced in a study of a mutant IDH1 vaccine in newly diagnosed glioma. Noted time point: week 11, during vaccination. It was 300 ug of mutant IDH1 20-mer peptide that made up each vaccine dose, given with topical imiquimod. Here immunoSEQ multiplex PCR was the method, and the copy in TCRdb shows in-frame clones only, minus some. The repertoire holds 23,000 or so clones, with around 80% as singletons. Antigen specificity for these receptors is unknown. The input for sequencing was PBMCs, taken from a glioma patient whose treatment included an IDH1 peptide vaccine. These receptors originate from a man in his forties with glioma.

V usage is TRBV6-5 and J usage is TRBJ1-3; D remains ambiguous. CDR1 is MNHEY, CDR2 SVGAGI, per germline. Trimming stripped 0 bases from V and 3 bases from J, with 12 bases between. This CDR3 has 16 amino acids. The CDR3 spells CASSYSSGVGGNTIYF. The CDR3 DNA reads as TGTGCCAGCAGTTACTCGAGTGGGGTGGGTGGAAACACCATATATTTT.

The chain employs TRBV18 and TRBJ2-3; D gene uncertain. Trimming removed 0 bases from V and 7 bases from J, with 8 bases in between. This CDR3 contains 13 residues. Germline V gives CDR1 KGHSH, CDR2 LQKENI. DNA for the CDR3: TGTGCCAGCTCACCACCGGCTTCAAATACGCAGTATTTT. Translating gives CASSPPASNTQYF.

The chain couples TRBV5-6 to TRBJ1-5, with no clear D. This CDR3 is 12 amino acids long. Germline V CDR1 and CDR2: SGHDT, YYEEEE. V lost 7 bases, J lost 2 bases, and 7 bases lay in between. The CDR3 DNA reads TGTGCCAGCTCATGGGGCAATCAGCCCCAGCATTTT. Its protein product is CASSWGNQPQHF.

This clone was observed a single time. This chain connects TRBV5-6 to TRBJ2-3, with D possibly being TRBD1 or TRBD2 (5 bases each). This CDR3 has 15 amino acids. V was cut by 0 bases and J by 4 bases, with 12 bases left in between. Germline loops: CDR1 SGHDT, CDR2 YYEEEE. The DNA for the CDR3 is TGTGCCAGCAGCTTGGACCCCCTGGGACCAGATACGCAGTATTTT. It specifies CASSLDPLGPDTQYF.

The rearrangement uses TRBV28 and TRBJ2-2, with 12 bases identical to TRBD2. This CDR3 has 17 amino acids. Looked up from germline, CDR1 is MDHEN and CDR2 is SYDVKM. V was clipped by 7 bases and J by 0 bases; unmatched bases: 6. CDR3 bases: TGTGCCAGCACCGGACTAGCGGGGTCCGCGAACACCGGGGAGCTGTTTTTT. This translates into CASTGLAGSANTGELFF.

This clone has just one count. V and J are TRBV19 and TRBJ1-2; no clear D. Germline CDR1 LNHDA, CDR2 SQIVND (reference sequence). CDR3 length: 12 amino acids. V was cut by 5 bases and J by 7 bases, with 11 bases left in between. The CDR3 here is CASSQRPPGYTF. CDR3 DNA: TGTGCCAGTAGTCAACGGCCCCCTGGCTACACCTTC.

The CDR3 nucleotides read TGCGCCAGCAGCACCGGAGCGGGGGCAGGCACAGATACGCAGTATTTT. This codes for CASSTGAGAGTDTQYF. The rearrangement joins TRBV5-1 to TRBJ2-3; 8 nucleotides match TRBD2. Germline V CDR1 and CDR2: SGHRS, YFSETQ. The CDR3 spans 16 residues. The V gene end was trimmed by 4 bases and the J gene end by 1 base; junction bases not matched to a gene: 8.

The chain joins TRBV11-3 to TRBJ2-1, with unresolved D. The CDR3 totals 12 residues. Trimming shortened V by 7 bases and J by 5 bases, and 9 bases separated the two germline ends. Germline CDR1 SGHNT, CDR2 YENEEA. In nucleotides, the CDR3 is TGTGCCAGCAAAATAGGTAACAATGAGCAGTTCTTC. Protein: CASKIGNNEQFF.